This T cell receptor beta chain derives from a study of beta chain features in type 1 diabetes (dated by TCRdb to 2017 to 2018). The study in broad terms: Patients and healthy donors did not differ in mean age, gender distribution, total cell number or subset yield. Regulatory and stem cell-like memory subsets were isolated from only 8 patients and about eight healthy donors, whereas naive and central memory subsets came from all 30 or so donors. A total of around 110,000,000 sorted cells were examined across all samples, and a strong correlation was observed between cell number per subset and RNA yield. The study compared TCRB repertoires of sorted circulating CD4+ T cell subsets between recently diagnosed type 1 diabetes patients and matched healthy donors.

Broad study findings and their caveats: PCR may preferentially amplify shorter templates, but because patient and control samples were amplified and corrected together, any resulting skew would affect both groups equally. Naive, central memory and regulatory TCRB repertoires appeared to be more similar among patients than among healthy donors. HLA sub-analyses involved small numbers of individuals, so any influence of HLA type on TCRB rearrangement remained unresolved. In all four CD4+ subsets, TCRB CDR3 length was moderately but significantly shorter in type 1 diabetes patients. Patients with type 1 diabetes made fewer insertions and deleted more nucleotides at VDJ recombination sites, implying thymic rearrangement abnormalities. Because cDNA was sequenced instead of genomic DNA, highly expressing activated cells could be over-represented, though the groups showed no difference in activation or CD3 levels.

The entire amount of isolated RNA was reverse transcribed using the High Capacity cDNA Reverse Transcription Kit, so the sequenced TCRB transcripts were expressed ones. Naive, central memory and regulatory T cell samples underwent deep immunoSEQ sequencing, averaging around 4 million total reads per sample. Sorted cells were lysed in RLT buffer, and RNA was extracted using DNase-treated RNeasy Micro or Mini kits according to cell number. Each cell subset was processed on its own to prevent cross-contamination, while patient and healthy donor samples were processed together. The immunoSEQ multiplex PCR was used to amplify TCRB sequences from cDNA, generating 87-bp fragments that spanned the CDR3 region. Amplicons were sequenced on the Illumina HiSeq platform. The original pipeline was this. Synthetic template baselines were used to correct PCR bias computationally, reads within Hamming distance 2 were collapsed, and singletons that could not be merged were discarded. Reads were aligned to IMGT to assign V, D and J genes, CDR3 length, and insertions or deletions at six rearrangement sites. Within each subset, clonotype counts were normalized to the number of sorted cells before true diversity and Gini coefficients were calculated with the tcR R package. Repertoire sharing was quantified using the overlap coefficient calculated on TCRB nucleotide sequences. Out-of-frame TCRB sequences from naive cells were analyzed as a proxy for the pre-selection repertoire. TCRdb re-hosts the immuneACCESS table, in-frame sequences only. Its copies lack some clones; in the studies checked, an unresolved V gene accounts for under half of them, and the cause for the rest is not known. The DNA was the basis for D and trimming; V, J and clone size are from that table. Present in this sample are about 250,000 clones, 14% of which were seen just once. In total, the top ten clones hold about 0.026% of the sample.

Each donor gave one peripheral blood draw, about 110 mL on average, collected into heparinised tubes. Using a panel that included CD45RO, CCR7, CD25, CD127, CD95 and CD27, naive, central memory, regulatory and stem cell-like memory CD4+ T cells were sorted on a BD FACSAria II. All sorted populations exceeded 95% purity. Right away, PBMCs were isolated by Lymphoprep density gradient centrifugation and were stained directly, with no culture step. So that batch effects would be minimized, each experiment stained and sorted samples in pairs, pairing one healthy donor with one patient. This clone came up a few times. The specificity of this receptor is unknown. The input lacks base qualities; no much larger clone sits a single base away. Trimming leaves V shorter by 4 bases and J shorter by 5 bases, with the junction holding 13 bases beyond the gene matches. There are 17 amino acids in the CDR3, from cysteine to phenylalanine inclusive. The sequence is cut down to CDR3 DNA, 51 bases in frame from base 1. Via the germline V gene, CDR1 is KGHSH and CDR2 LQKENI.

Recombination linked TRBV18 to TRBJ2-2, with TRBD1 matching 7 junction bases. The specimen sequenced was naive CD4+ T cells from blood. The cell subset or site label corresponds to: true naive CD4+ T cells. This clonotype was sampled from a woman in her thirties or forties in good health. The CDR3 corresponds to CASSLQRQGSVTGELFF. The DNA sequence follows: TGTGCCAGCTCACTCCAGAGACAGGGTTCGGTGACCGGGGAGCTGTTTTTT.